This T cell receptor (beta chain) derives from a study of blood T cell repertoires in COVID-19. Per the original data handling: The assay estimated nucleated cells by amplifying reference gene primers. Method: immunoSEQ multiplex PCR; TCRdb's copy keeps in-frame clones and lacks some. That table is the source of V, J and clone size, and D and trimming were worked out from the DNA. The sample holds some 220,000 clones, 87% seen once. V gave up 5 bases and J gave up 5 bases; unmatched junction bases: 10. Germline V gives CDR1 MNHEY, CDR2 SVGEGT. The CDR3 length is 15 residues. This receptor was taken from a woman aged 18-29 years who had recovered from COVID-19. The sequencing input was peripheral blood. The rearrangement uses TRBV6-2 or TRBV6-3 and TRBJ2-5; TRBD2 matches at 8 bases. Written as DNA, the CDR3 is TGTGCCAGCAGTATAGCTGCGGGAGGTTGGGAGACCCAGTACTTC. Encoded protein: CASSIAAGGWETQYF.